The TCR beta chain under discussion was sequenced for a study of early T cells in non-severe SARS-CoV-2 infection. Study overall: RNA in bulk from unsorted whole blood was sequenced, and chains were unpaired. Study-level points and caveats: Database matching using VDJdb favored anti-spike CD8 responses, with private and CD4 specificities left missing.

Germline CDR1 is MNHNY and CDR2 is SVGAGI (reference sequence). The CDR3 has 14 residues. Trimming shortened V by 8 bases and J by 6 bases, and 19 bases separated the two germline ends. Worth noting for this clonotype: Its antigen is still unknown.

The protocol attached unique molecular identifiers to individual cDNA molecules. Each CDR3 protein is one row after TCRdb ran MiXCR on the 5' RACE reads. The sample holds tens of thousands of distinct CDR3 sequences, around 8.5% seen once. This chain links TRBV6-6 with TRBJ1-1, with unresolved D. The sequenced material came from whole blood. The clonotype comes from an adult who was a healthcare worker with PCR-confirmed SARS-CoV-2 infection or an uninfected control (not recorded which). DNA for the CDR3: TGTGCCAGCCAAGGTGTAGCTAGTGGGGCTGAAGCTTTCTTT. Translation: CASQGVASGAEAFF.